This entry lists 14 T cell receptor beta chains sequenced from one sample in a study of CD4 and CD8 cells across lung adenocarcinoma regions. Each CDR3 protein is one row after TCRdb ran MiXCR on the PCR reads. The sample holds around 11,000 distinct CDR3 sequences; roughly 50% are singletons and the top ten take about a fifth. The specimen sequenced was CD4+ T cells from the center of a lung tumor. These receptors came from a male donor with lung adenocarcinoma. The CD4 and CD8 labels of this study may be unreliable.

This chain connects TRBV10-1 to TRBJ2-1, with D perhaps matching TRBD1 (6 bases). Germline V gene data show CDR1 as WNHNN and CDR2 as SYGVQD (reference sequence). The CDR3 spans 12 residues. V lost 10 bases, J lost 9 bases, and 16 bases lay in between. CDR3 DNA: TGCGCCAACGAAATTACAGGGTTTGAGCAGTTCTTC. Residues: CANEITGFEQFF.

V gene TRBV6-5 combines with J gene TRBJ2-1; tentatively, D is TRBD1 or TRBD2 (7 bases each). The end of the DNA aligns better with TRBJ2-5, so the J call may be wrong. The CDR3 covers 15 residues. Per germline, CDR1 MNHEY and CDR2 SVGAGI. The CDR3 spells CASSYNRGGQETQYF. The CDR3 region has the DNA TGTGCCAGCAGTTATAACAGGGGAGGGCAAGAGACCCAGTACTTC.

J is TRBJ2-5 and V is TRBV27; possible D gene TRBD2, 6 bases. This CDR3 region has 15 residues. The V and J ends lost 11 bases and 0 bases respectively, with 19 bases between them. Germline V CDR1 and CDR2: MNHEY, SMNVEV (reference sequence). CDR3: CAGGFGARDQETQYF. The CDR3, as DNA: TGTGCCGGGGGGTTCGGGGCCCGTGACCAAGAGACCCAGTACTTC.

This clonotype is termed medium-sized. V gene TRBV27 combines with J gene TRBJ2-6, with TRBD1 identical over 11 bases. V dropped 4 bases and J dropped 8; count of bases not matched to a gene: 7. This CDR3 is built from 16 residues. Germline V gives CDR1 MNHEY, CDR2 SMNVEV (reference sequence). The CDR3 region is CASSSRTGGFSNVLTF. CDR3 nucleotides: TGTGCCAGCAGTTCCCGGACAGGGGGCTTTTCCAACGTCCTGACTTTC.

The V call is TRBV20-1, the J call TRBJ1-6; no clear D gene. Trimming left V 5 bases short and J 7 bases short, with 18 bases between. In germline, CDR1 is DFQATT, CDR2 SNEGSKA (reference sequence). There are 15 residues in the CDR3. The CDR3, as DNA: TGCAGTGCTTTCTACGAAGGACGAGTGAATTCACCCCTCCACTTT. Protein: CSAFYEGRVNSPLHF.

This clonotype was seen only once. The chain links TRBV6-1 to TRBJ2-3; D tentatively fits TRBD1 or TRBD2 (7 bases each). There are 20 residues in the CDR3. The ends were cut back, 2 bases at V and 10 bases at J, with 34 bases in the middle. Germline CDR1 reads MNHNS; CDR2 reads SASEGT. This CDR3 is CASSESFVGGGVANTGAQYF. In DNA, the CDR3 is TGTGCCAGCAGTGAAAGTTTTGTTGGGGGGGGGGTTGCGAACACAGGGGCGCAGTATTTT.

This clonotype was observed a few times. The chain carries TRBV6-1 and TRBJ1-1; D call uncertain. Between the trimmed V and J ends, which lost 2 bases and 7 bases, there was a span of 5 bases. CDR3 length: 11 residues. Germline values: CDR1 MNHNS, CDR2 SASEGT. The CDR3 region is CASSEMGEAFF. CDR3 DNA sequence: TGTGCCAGCAGTGAAATGGGTGAAGCTTTCTTT.

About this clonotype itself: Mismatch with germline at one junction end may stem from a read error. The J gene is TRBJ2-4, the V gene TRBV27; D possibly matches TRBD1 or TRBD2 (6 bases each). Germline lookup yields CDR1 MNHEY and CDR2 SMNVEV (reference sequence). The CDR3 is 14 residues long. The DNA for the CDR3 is TGTGCCGGCAGCTGGAGGGGGGACCAAAACACCCAGTACTTC. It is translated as CAGSWRGDQNTQYF.

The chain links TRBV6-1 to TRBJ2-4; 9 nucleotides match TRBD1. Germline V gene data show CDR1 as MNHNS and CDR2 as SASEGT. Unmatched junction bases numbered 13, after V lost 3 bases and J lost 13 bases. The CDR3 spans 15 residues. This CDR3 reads CASSDSQGATDMQYF. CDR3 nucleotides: TGTGCCAGCAGTGATTCACAGGGGGCAACAGATATGCAGTACTTC.

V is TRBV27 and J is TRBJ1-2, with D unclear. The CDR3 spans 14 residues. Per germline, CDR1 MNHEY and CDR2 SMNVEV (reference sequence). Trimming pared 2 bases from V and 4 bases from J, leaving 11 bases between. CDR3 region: CASSLRWRSYGYTF. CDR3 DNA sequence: TGTGCCAGCAGTTTACGGTGGAGGAGCTATGGCTACACCTTC.

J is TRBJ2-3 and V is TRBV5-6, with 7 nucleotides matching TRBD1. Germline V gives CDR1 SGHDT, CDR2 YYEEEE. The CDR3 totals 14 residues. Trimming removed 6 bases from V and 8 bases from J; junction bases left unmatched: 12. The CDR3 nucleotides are TGTGCCAGCACCAGAGTGGGACAGCCTGGTACGCAGTATTTT. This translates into CASTRVGQPGTQYF.

The CDR3 loop reads CASIEASMGLYEQYV. CDR3 in DNA: TGTGCCAGCATTGAAGCCTCCATGGGGCTCTACGAGCAGTACGTC. The V and J genes are TRBV6-1 and TRBJ2-5; maybe TRBD1 (5 bases). The end of the DNA fits TRBJ2-7 better, so the J call may be wrong. The V gene's germline CDR1 is MNHNS and CDR2 SASEGT. CDR3 length equals 15 residues.

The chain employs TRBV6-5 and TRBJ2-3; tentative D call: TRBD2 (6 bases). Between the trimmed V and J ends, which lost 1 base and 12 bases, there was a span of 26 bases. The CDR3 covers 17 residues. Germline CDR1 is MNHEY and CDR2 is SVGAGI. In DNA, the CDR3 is TGTGCCAGCAGTTACTATTGGGCGGGACGAGGGGAAGACATTCAGTATTTT. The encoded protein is CASSYYWAGRGEDIQYF.

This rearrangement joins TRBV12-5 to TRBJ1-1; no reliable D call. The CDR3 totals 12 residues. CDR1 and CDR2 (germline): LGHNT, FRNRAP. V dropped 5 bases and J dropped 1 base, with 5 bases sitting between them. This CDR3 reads CASGPSNTEAFF. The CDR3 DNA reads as TGTGCTAGTGGTCCCTCGAACACTGAAGCTTTCTTT. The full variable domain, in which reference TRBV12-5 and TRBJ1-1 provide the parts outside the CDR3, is DARVTQTPRHKVTEMGQEVTMRCQPILGHNTVFWYRQTMMQGLELLAYFRNRAPLDDSGMPKDRFSAEMPDATLATLKIQPSEPRDSAVYFCASGPSNTEAFFGQGTRLTVV.